These T cell receptor beta chains were read from a single sample in a study of T-cell reconstitution after alpha-beta-depleted transplantation in children. TCRdb analysed the PCR reads with MiXCR anew, one entry per CDR3 protein. The sample consists of tens of thousands of distinct CDR3 sequences, roughly 15% of them appearing once. The sample here was PBMCs, mostly from graft donor cells, taken 180 days after TCRalphabeta/CD19-depleted stem cell transplant. The receptors here all came from a male patient aged 2 to 10 who had a stem cell transplant for acute lymphoblastic leukemia, so the T cells may come from the graft donor. Both conserved end residues are part of each CDR3. D genes are given only for firm matches. Only some rows state a clone size, as once, few, many or a class for expanded clones.

few - TRBJ1-4 TRBV20-1 TGCAGTGCTAGACCACAGGGTAATGAAAAACTGTTTTTT CSARPQGNEKLFF
few - TRBJ2-3 TRBV7-9 TGTGCCAGCAGCCCTCGAGGGGGGGCCTTCCATGATACGCAGTATTTT CASSPRGGAFHDTQYF
- TRBD2 TRBJ2-3 TRBV12-3/TRBV12-4 TGTGCCAGCACTCCTCTAGCGGGGCGCACAGATACGCAGTATTTT CASTPLAGRTDTQYF
- TRBD2 TRBJ2-7 TRBV12-3/TRBV12-4 TGTGCCAGCAGTGCCTCCGGGACTAGCGGGGGTTGGAGCTCCTACGAGCAGTACTTC CASSASGTSGGWSSYEQYF
few - TRBJ2-3 TRBV3-1 TGTGCCAGCAGCCAGACCCTACCGAGGGACGGCACAGATACGCAGTATTTT CASSQTLPRDGTDTQYF
few TRBD1 TRBJ1-5 TRBV5-1 TGCGCCAGCAGCGGACAGGGGGATCAGCCCCAGCATTTT CASSGQGDQPQHF
many - TRBJ2-7 TRBV20-1 TGCAGTGCGCCTGGGGGGACTTCCTACGAGCAGTACTTC CSAPGGTSYEQYF
- - TRBJ1-2 TRBV12-3/TRBV12-4 TGTGCCAGCAGTCTTGGGGCAGAAGTTAACTATGGCTACACCTTC CASSLGAEVNYGYTF
- TRBD1 TRBJ2-1 TRBV5-1 TGCGCCAGCAGCTTGGCCCCAGGGGGAAGCTGGAACAATGAGCAGTTCTTC CASSLAPGGSWNNEQFF
- TRBD2 TRBJ2-6 TRBV20-1 TGCAGTGCTAGAACTTTCGGGGACTACCAACAATCTGGGGCCCACGGCCTGACTTTC CSARTFGDYQQSGAHGLTF
- TRBD2 TRBJ2-1 TRBV12-3/TRBV12-4 TGTGCCAGCACTAGCGGGGGGGCGACGCCACCTTACAATGAGCAGTTCTTC CASTSGGATPPYNEQFF
- - TRBJ2-3 TRBV4-3 TGCGCCGCGGGGAGGGGGCGCACAGATGCGCAGTATTTT CAAGRGRTDAQYF
few - TRBJ1-1 TRBV12-3/TRBV12-4 TGTGCCAGCAGTTTAGGAGGGGGGAGAGCTTTCTTT CASSLGGGRAFF
few - TRBJ2-5 TRBV19 TGTGCCAGTAGTCTGACCAATGGGGAGACCCAGTACTTC CASSLTNGETQYF
many TRBD2 TRBJ2-5 TRBV5-1 TGCGCCAGCACCAGGCTAGCGGGACAGGAGACCCAGTACTTC CASTRLAGQETQYF
- - TRBJ2-7 TRBV4-1 TGCGCCAGCAGCCAAGGTCCCAGAACCTACGAGCAGTACTTC CASSQGPRTYEQYF
- - TRBJ1-2 TRBV7-2 TGTGCCAGCAGCTTAGGGGGTCGCGGAGGAGGCTACACCTTC CASSLGGRGGGYTF
many TRBD1 TRBJ2-7 TRBV7-8 TGTGCCAGCAGCTTAATTGGACAGGGGAGGGGTGAGCAGTACTTC CASSLIGQGRGEQYF
- TRBD1 TRBJ2-5 TRBV20-1 TGCAGTGCTAGAGACCGGCAGGGGGCCGGGGAGACCCAGTACTTC CSARDRQGAGETQYF
few TRBD1 TRBJ2-1 TRBV5-1 TGCGCCAGAAGGGGCAGGGGGCCTGCTGAGCAGTTCTTC CARRGRGPAEQFF
few - TRBJ1-4 TRBV6-6 TGTGCCAGCAGTGCGGGACCGGTTGAAAAACTGTTTTTT CASSAGPVEKLFF
few - TRBJ2-5 TRBV29-1 TGCAGCGTTGAAGCACCGGGACAAAGAGAGACCCAGTACTTC CSVEAPGQRETQYF
few TRBD1 TRBJ1-5 TRBV24-1 TGTGCCACCAGTGACCCCCGGGACAGGGACCAGCCCCAGCATTTT CATSDPRDRDQPQHF
- - TRBJ2-1 TRBV5-1 TGCGCCAGCAGCCCGGAAGGTAATGAGCAGTTCTTC CASSPEGNEQFF
- - TRBJ1-2 TRBV7-2 TGTGCCAGCAGCTTACTGCAGGGATATGGCTACACCTTC CASSLLQGYGYTF
many - TRBJ1-1 TRBV5-6 TGTGCCAGCAGCCCGGGGGGGCGGAATATGAACACTGAAGCTTTCTTT CASSPGGRNMNTEAFF
- - TRBJ1-2 TRBV7-9 TGTGCCAGCAGCTCGGACGTCGGCTACACCTTC CASSSDVGYTF
few TRBD1 TRBJ2-7 TRBV5-1 TGCGCCAGCAGCTTGCGGGACAGGGCCTACGAGCAGTACTTC CASSLRDRAYEQYF
- - TRBJ1-5 TRBV12-5 TGTGCTAGTGGTTTGCCCCCTCTGGAGCCCCAGCATTTT CASGLPPLEPQHF
few - TRBJ2-1 TRBV5-1 TGCGCCAGTTATAGCCAGGGACCATACAATGAGCAGTTCTTC CASYSQGPYNEQFF
- TRBD2 TRBJ2-7 TRBV20-1 TGCAGTGCTAGAGATATGACCGGACTAGCGGCCACCTACGAGGAGTACTTC CSARDMTGLAATYEEYF
few TRBD2 TRBJ2-7 TRBV18 TGTGCCAGCTCACCCGCGACTAGCGGGGATGGAGAGCAGTACTTC CASSPATSGDGEQYF
many TRBD2 TRBJ2-1 TRBV7-8 TGTGCCAGCAGCTTAATGGGACTAGAGTTTTCAAACAATGAGCAGTTCTTC CASSLMGLEFSNNEQFF
few - TRBJ1-4 TRBV7-9 TGTGCCAGCAGCCAGCGGGCATACGAAAAACTGTTTTTT CASSQRAYEKLFF
- TRBD2 TRBJ2-5 TRBV20-1 TGCAGTGCTAGAGATATTGGACTAGCGGAAGAGACCCAGTACTTC CSARDIGLAEETQYF
- - TRBJ1-2 TRBV20-1 TGCAGTGCTAGAGAGCCCGACAGGACGCCTCACTATGGCTACACCTTC CSAREPDRTPHYGYTF
- - TRBJ2-5 TRBV11-2 TGTGCCAGCGGCCTCCGTGGGGGCCAAGAGACCCAGTACTTC CASGLRGGQETQYF
few TRBD1 TRBJ2-6 TRBV10-3 TGTGCCATCAGGACCCTTGACAGGGACTCTGGGGCCAACGTCCTGACTTTC CAIRTLDRDSGANVLTF
many - TRBJ2-7 TRBV7-9 TGTGCCAGCAGCACAAGCCTAGCTAGCTACGAGCAGTACTTC CASSTSLASYEQYF
few TRBD1 TRBJ1-2 TRBV15 TGTGCCACCAGCACCGGGGGGACAGGGCATGGCTACACCTTC CATSTGGTGHGYTF
few TRBD1 TRBJ2-7 TRBV20-1 TGCAGTGCTGCCAGACAGGGGGACTACGAGCAGTACTTC CSAARQGDYEQYF
many - TRBJ2-5 TRBV18 TGTGCCAGCTCACCGGAAGAGACCCAGTACTTC CASSPEETQYF
few TRBD2 TRBJ2-3 TRBV5-1 TGCGCCAGCCGGGAGAGCGGGACTTTAGATACGCAGTATTTT CASRESGTLDTQYF
- - TRBJ2-3 TRBV6-5 TGTGCCAGCAGTTCACAGGGATGGGGCACAGATACGCAGTATTTT CASSSQGWGTDTQYF
- TRBD1 TRBJ2-7 TRBV10-3 TGTGCCATCACTTTGGGGACAGCCCCGTACGAGCAGTACTTC CAITLGTAPYEQYF
few TRBD2 TRBJ2-2 TRBV5-1 TGCGCCAGCAGCTTCCCTCTGCCTTTAGCGGGGACGGGCGGGGAGCTGTTTTTT CASSFPLPLAGTGGELFF
few - TRBJ2-7 TRBV13 TGTGCCAGCAGCCTCCTCCGACAGGGCTGGATTGGGGGGTACGAGCAGTACTTC CASSLLRQGWIGGYEQYF
few TRBD1 TRBJ1-1 TRBV7-9 TGTGCCAGCAGCTCCCCCCGGACAGGGGAGGGAACTGAAGCTTTCTTT CASSSPRTGEGTEAFF
- TRBD2 TRBJ2-3 TRBV29-1 TGCAGCTCCACTAGCGGGGGGGTCCCCCCAGGCACAGATACGCAGTATTTT CSSTSGGVPPGTDTQYF
few - TRBJ1-5 TRBV27 TGTGCCAGCAGTCCAGGGATCTGGGGGCAGCCCCAGCATTTT CASSPGIWGQPQHF
few TRBD2 TRBJ2-7 TRBV6-1 TGTGCCAGCAGCCTAATTAGCGGGGGGGCGACGCGCGAGCAGTACTTC CASSLISGGATREQYF
- TRBD1 TRBJ1-1 TRBV11-3 TGTGCCAGCAGCCCCGGGTCCAGGGGGGCTTTCTTT CASSPGSRGAFF
few - TRBJ2-5 TRBV20-1 TGCAGTGCCCCGGGGCTACAAGAGACCCAGTACTTC CSAPGLQETQYF
many TRBD1 TRBJ1-2 TRBV2 TGTGCCAGCAGGGACAGGAACTATGGCTACACCTTC CASRDRNYGYTF
few - TRBJ1-1 TRBV10-3 TGTGCCATCCACTCCGGGTCGAACACTGAAGCTTTCTTT CAIHSGSNTEAFF
few TRBD1 TRBJ2-5 TRBV5-1 TGCGCCAGCAGCCGCGCGGACAGGGAATCACAAGAGACCCAGTACTTC CASSRADRESQETQYF
once - TRBJ2-5 TRBV24-1 TGTGCCACCAGTGATTGGGGAACAGGGATCCGGGAGACCCAGTACTTC CATSDWGTGIRETQYF
few - TRBJ2-2 TRBV29-1 TGCAGCGTCCCCCCTTGGACACATAACGCGAACACCGGGGAGCTGTTTTTT CSVPPWTHNANTGELFF